This TCR beta chain comes out of a study of shared clonotypes between healthy human individuals. Study-wide background: Used for every donor were three CD4 naive, three CD4 memory, two CD8 naive and one CD8 memory plate.

Template for every sorted-subset replicate PCR totaled roughly 210 ng DNA, approximately 30,000 T cell genomes. Assay: immunoSEQ multiplex PCR; the TCRdb copy retains only in-frame clones and omits some. The data show some 2.4 million clones, under 95% seen once. Sequences were obtained from naive CD4+ T cells from PBMCs. Subset: CD45RA+ positively selected. The clonotype originates from a young man in good health. Some clones in this sample may be carry-over from other donors' samples.

CDR3: CASSLMAESDTQYF. The CDR3 DNA reads TGTGCCAGCAGCTTAATGGCGGAGTCAGATACGCAGTATTTT. The gene calls are TRBV11-2 and TRBJ2-3; no clear D. The CDR3 sequence is 14 residues long. The germline gives CDR1 SGHAT, CDR2 FQNNGV. V lost 2 bases and J 4 bases, leaving 10 bases between the germline ends.